This T cell receptor (beta chain) was sequenced for a study of CD8 T cells in Susac syndrome. Random hexamers were used to reverse transcribe the RNA input (about 0.5 to 1 ug). immunoSEQ multiplex PCR amplified TCR beta CDR3 across 54 Vbeta, 13 Jbeta. TCRdb ran MiXCR on the immunoSEQ multiplex PCR reads and lists one entry per CDR3 protein. This sample has about 300,000 distinct CDR3 sequences, with approximately 90% found just once. As regards this clonotype: The antigen remains undetermined.

The multiple sclerosis controls, all treatment-naive patients, had relapsing-remitting disease that was stable or active. TEMRA cells were FACS-enriched, while CD8+ and CD4+ T cells were negatively isolated. Findings and limits, study-wide: As the study acknowledged, the number of individuals who were part of its TCR sequencing and HLA analysis was relatively small.

Trimming shortened V by 3 bases and J by 8 bases, and 12 bases separated the two germline ends. Germline values: CDR1 GTSNPN, CDR2 SVGIG (reference sequence). The CDR3 runs 12 residues. The chain employs TRBV30 and TRBJ2-3; D not resolved. The sequencing sample was made of CD8+ T cells from PBMCs. The receptor was derived from a human donor with multiple sclerosis. The CDR3 DNA is TGTGCCTGGAGCTCCGATATGGGTACGCAGTATTTT. It codes for CAWSSDMGTQYF.